This T cell receptor beta chain stems from a study of T cells in Graves' hyperthyroidism and ophthalmopathy (dated by TCRdb to about 2019). Concerning the study at large: Peripheral blood samples were taken at initial diagnosis, before any treatment was given. TCR V-J signatures able to tell the groups apart were searched for in a discovery cohort of 90 to 100 patients, of whom approximately 40 had Graves' ophthalmopathy and about 60 had stable Graves' hyperthyroidism. In about 6 Graves' hyperthyroidism patients, the study also compared T-cell repertoires from thyroid tissue with T-cell repertoires from blood. The paper reports TCR Vbeta CDR3 sequencing of over 120 peripheral blood samples: under 45 ophthalmopathy, roughly 74 hyperthyroidism and approximately 17 progressor patients. The approximately 100 discovery patients were divided at random into training and test sets in a 7:3 ratio. Whether ophthalmopathy could be predicted prospectively was tested in an independent validation cohort made up of 18 to 20 hyperthyroidism patients plus 17 patients who later progressed to ophthalmopathy. After sampling, hyperthyroidism patients received methimazole starting at 30 mg daily, and ophthalmopathy patients received high-dose intravenous methylprednisolone. Summary of the overall study and its limitations: In validation, progression to ophthalmopathy was predicted by the model with 70.59% sensitivity and nearly 75% specificity, a median of approximately 6.5 months before onset. Sample size was not statistically predetermined, and blinding of investigators to group allocation was not performed. Ophthalmopathy was separated from stable hyperthyroidism by a 13 V-J signature model, with over 85% sensitivity and approximately 84% specificity obtained in cross-validation and 80%/75% obtained in testing. Most expanded thyroid clonotypes (frequency above 0.001) were also detected in blood, a finding suggesting that blood repertoires may reflect thyroid immune responses.

TCR beta CDR3 regions were amplified from RNA transcripts. The TCR CDR3 was subjected to a first round of RT-PCR using the HTBI primer set and the Qiagen OneStep RT-PCR kit. The libraries were constructed in a second round of multiplex PCR and then size-selected and purified. Libraries were sequenced paired-end with 100 bp reads on an Illumina HiSeq2000. The authors' analysis ran thus. SOAPnuke was used to process the raw data, removing reads that contained adapters or uncalled bases, had a mean Phred below 15, or lacked an exact match to the constant primer or identifier. High-quality paired reads were merged using COPE v1.2.5, and each unique nucleotide sequence was defined as a clonotype. Clonotypes were aligned to IMGT TRBV, TRBD and TRBJ reference segments using MiTCR v1.1. Analysis was restricted to V-J combinations with a frequency above 0.0001, which covered 98% to 99.2% of repertoires. The TCS score was defined as F50 (clonal expansion) divided by E x V (chaos), with BLOSUM62-based TCRdist calculated between CDR3 peptides within each V-J. Welch's t-statistics and random forest reduced fewer than 550 V-J features to 13, which were used in a naive Bayes classifier (R e1071). TCRdb's own reprocessing of the public reads used fastp at Q25 and MiXCR and kept productive beta chains. Each entry is one CDR3 protein sequence, shown with its most common DNA and genes. The V and J calls come from TCRdb's annotation, not from the publication. This sample is represented by more than 550,000 distinct CDR3 sequences; roughly 17% of them were singletons. The ten largest clones add up to 15% of the sample.

CDR1 and CDR2, looked up from the germline V gene (reference sequence), are LNHDA and SQIVND. There are 15 amino acids in the CDR3, from cysteine to phenylalanine inclusive. Only the CDR3 portion is preserved as DNA: 45 bases, with reading frame beginning at the first base. V ends up 8 bases short and J 3 bases short, with an unmatched junction base count of 7. Graves' hyperthyroidism was defined as stable when no progression to ophthalmopathy occurred over 18 months of follow-up. Hyperthyroidism patients were newly diagnosed, with disease duration under 2 months, and aged 18 to 65 years. Any patient with an uncontrolled infection, another autoimmune disease, pregnancy or lactation was excluded. Diagnoses were based on clinical symptoms, serum thyroxine and TRAb, thyroid ultrasound and orbital computed tomography. PBMCs were isolated from 7.5 to 10 ml of fresh peripheral blood by Ficoll-Paque density gradient centrifugation. Trizol reagent was used to extract total RNA, and RNA quality was then checked on an Agilent 2100 Bioanalyzer.

This clonotype was detected a few times. The specificity of this receptor is unknown. No clone much larger than this one lies a single base away; base qualities are absent. The material sequenced was blood. The rearrangement joined TRBV19 to TRBJ2-2; the junction holds 9 bases that match TRBD1. The clonotype comes from a man aged 45-65 years with Graves' hyperthyroidism. In nucleotides, the sequence is TGTGCCAGTCATTTAACAGGGGGCTACACCGGGGAGCTGTTTTTT. It codes for CASHLTGGYTGELFF.